The 5 T cell receptor beta chains presented below share a single source sample, sequenced in a study of graft-versus-host responses after intestinal transplantation. The antigens these receptors bind are not known. Clones were sequenced by immunoSEQ multiplex PCR, and TCRdb holds only the in-frame ones, with some missing. The sample has roughly 110,000 clones; 80% to 90% are singletons. Here the sequenced sample was unstimulated CD4+ T cells sorted from spleen or lymph node cells, taken before transplant. These receptors came from a human donor who was the organ donor for an intestinal transplant.

The chain couples TRBV6-6 to TRBJ1-1, with a weak D call TRBD1 (6 bases). Trimming stripped 5 bases from V and 3 bases from J, with 10 bases between. The CDR3 is made up of 13 amino acids. Germline CDR1 MNHNY, CDR2 SVGAGI (reference sequence). CDR3 in DNA: TGTGCCAGCAGTGCCACAGGGCACACTGAAGCTTTCTTT. This sequence encodes CASSATGHTEAFF.

The rearrangement joins TRBV16 to TRBJ1-4; D gene unclear. V lost 4 bases to trimming and J lost 5 bases, with 17 bases between them. This CDR3 region has 16 residues. Per the germline V gene, CDR1 is KGHSY and CDR2 is FQNENV. This CDR3 reads CASSLILRKGNEKLFF. The DNA of the CDR3 is TGTGCCAGCAGCCTTATCCTACGAAAGGGAAATGAAAAACTGTTTTTT.

This chain connects TRBV11-2 to TRBJ1-1, with 7 bases that match TRBD1. This CDR3 is 14 amino acids long. Germline V gene lookup returns CDR1 SGHAT and CDR2 FQNNGV. V gave up 8 bases and J gave up 2 bases; unmatched junction bases: 8. The CDR3 DNA reads as TGTGCCAGCTCAGGGGGGGTGAAAAACACTGAAGCTTTCTTT. Translating it yields CASSGGVKNTEAFF. The full variable domain, in which reference TRBV11-2 and TRBJ1-1 provide the parts outside the CDR3, is EAGVAQSPRYKIIEKRQSVAFWCNPISGHATLYWYQQILGQGPKLLIQFQNNGVVDDSQLPKDRFSAERLKGVDSTLKIQPAKLEDSAVYLCASSGGVKNTEAFFGQGTRLTVV.

Here the CDR3 reads CASSQDRLVVPSSNNEQFF. The CDR3 coding sequence is TGCGCCAGCAGCCAAGATAGGTTAGTAGTCCCAAGCTCAAACAATGAGCAGTTCTTC. The V gene is TRBV4-1, the J gene TRBJ2-1; D remains unclear. Trimming pared 0 bases from V and 5 bases from J, leaving 23 bases between. Germline CDR1 and CDR2: MGHRA and YSYEKL. This CDR3 is 19 amino acids long.

CDR3 protein: CARSLGLGNNEQFF. CDR3 DNA: TGTGCCAGAAGCTTGGGACTAGGTAACAATGAGCAGTTCTTC. V and J are TRBV5-3 and TRBJ2-1; TRBD2 is a possible D gene (6 bases). TRBV5-3 is an ORF for which the function is uncertain. The V end lost 0 bases, the J end lost 5 bases, and 9 bases lay between the germline ends. The length of the CDR3 is 14 residues.